The sequence of this T cell receptor (beta chain) was determined in a study of T cells after yellow fever vaccination. As for the study in general: The fractions with low cell numbers were processed using SMART-Seq v4 Ultra Low Input.

MiXCR was run by TCRdb on the 5' RACE reads, yielding one entry per CDR3 protein. The table shows roughly 99,000 distinct CDR3 sequences, with approximately 5.5% occurring only once. Notes on the study in general: Reappearance after the booster was observed for most primary-vaccination clones (96% CD4, over 70% CD8). High-abundance clonotypes from the bulk population could contaminate FACS-sorted repertoires. There was a small share of clonotypes that showed up in both the CD4 and CD8 compartments.

This clonotype came up a few times. Its antigen remains unknown. The sequence came from a man aged 18 to 29 who received the YFV17D yellow fever vaccine. Sequenced here: CD8+ T cells sorted from PBMCs, sampled 10 days after the yellow fever booster vaccination.

The CDR3 nucleotides are TGTGCCAGCAGCTTGAGCTCTCGGCCAGGCGCGGAGACCCAGTACTTC. Amino acids: CASSLSSRPGAETQYF. The rearrangement joins TRBV5-4 to TRBJ2-5; the D is unclear. Germline V gene lookup returns CDR1 SGHNT and CDR2 YYREEE (reference sequence). V lost 1 base, J lost 5 bases, and 18 bases lay in between. CDR3 length: 16 amino acids. Together with reference TRBV5-4 and TRBJ2-5, the CDR3 gives the full variable domain: ETGVTQSPTHLIKTRGQQVTLRCSSQSGHNTVSWYQQALGQGPQFIFQYYREEENGRGNFPPRFSGLQFPNYSSELNVNALELDDSALYLCASSLSSRPGAETQYFGPGTRLLVL.